One and the same sample provided the 5 T cell receptor beta chains below, sequenced in a study of response to subunit inactivated influenza vaccine. One entry per CDR3 protein results from TCRdb running MiXCR on the RT-PCR reads. The repertoire holds 600,000 to 850,000 distinct CDR3 sequences, 12% to 15% seen once, with roughly 7.2% in the top ten. Source: PBMCs from blood, taken less than 15 days before vaccination. These receptors were taken from a man aged 45 to 65 who received an inactivated influenza vaccine.

The chain links TRBV15 to TRBJ1-1; 7 bases are a match to TRBD1. Germline trimming cut 0 bases from V and 11 bases from J; bases unmatched to any gene: 3. This CDR3 spans 12 amino acids. Germline V CDR1 and CDR2: LNHNV, YYDKDF (reference sequence). The chain's CDR3 is CATSREDREAFF. The CDR3 DNA sequence: TGTGCCACCAGCAGAGAAGACAGGGAGGCTTTCTTT.

This clonotype has more than one count but fewer than ten. This chain uses TRBV25-1 with TRBJ1-2; no firm D call. CDR3 length: 14 residues. Per the germline V gene, CDR1 is MGHDK and CDR2 is SYGVNS. Trimming pared 6 bases from V and 1 base from J, leaving 12 bases between. The CDR3 region has the DNA TGTGCCAGCAGGGCACGGGCGGGTAACTATGGCTACACCTTC. It codes for CASRARAGNYGYTF.

The chain combines TRBV10-3 with TRBJ2-5, with D perhaps TRBD1 (6 bases). V lost 3 bases, J lost 5 bases, and 10 bases lay in between. The germline gives CDR1 ENHRY, CDR2 SYGVKD. The CDR3 runs to 13 residues. CDR3 in DNA: TGTGCCATCAGTGACAGGGGTCCGGAGACCCAGTACTTC. This encodes CAISDRGPETQYF.

The chain couples TRBV5-1 to TRBJ2-7; 7 bases align to TRBD1. J gave up 7 bases and V 5 bases, and 12 bases lay outside the gene matches. Germline V gene lookup returns CDR1 SGHRS and CDR2 YFSETQ. The CDR3 runs to 14 residues. The CDR3 sequence is CASSGGQADGEQYF. The DNA of the CDR3 is TGCGCCAGCAGTGGCGGACAGGCCGACGGGGAGCAGTACTTC.

The sample holds many counts of this clonotype. J is TRBJ2-2 and V is TRBV7-8; 11 nucleotides match TRBD2. Germline trimming cut 9 bases from V and 3 bases from J; bases unmatched to any gene: 3. The CDR3 contains 14 residues. Germline-derived CDR1 and CDR2 are SGHVS and FQNEAQ. The CDR3 sequence is CASALAGDTGELFF. DNA of the CDR3: TGTGCCAGTGCACTAGCGGGAGACACCGGGGAGCTGTTTTTT. Combining the CDR3 with reference TRBV7-8 and TRBJ2-2 gives the whole variable domain GAGVSQSPRYKVAKRGQDVALRCDPISGHVSLFWYQQALGQGPEFLTYFQNEAQLDKSGLPSDRFFAERPEGSVSTLKIQRTQQEDSAVYLCASALAGDTGELFFGEGSRLTVL.